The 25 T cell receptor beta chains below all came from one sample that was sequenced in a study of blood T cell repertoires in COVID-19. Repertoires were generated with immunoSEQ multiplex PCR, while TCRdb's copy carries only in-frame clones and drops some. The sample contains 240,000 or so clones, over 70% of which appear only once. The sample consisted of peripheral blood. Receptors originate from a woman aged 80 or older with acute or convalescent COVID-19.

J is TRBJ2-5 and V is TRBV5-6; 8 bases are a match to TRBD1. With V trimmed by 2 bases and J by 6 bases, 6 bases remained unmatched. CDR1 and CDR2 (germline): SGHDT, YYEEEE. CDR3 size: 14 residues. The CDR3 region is CASSFWTGMQTQYF. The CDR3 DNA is TGTGCCAGCAGCTTTTGGACAGGGATGCAGACCCAGTACTTC.

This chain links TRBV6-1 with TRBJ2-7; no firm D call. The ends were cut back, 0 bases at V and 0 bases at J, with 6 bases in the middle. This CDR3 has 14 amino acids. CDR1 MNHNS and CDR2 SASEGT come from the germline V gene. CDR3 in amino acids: CASSEALASYEQYF. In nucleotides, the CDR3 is TGTGCCAGCAGTGAAGCGCTGGCCTCCTACGAGCAGTACTTC.

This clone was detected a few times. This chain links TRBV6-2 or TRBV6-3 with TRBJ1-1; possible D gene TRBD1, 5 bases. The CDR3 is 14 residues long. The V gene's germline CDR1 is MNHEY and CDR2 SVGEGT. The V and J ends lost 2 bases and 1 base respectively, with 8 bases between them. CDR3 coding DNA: TGTGCCAGCAGTTACCCAGGACAGAACACTGAAGCTTTCTTT. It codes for CASSYPGQNTEAFF.

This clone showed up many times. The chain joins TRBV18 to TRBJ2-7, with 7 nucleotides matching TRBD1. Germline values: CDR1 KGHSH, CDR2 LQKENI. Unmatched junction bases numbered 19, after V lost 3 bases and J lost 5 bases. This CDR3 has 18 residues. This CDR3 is CASSPMTGRLFRFDEQYF. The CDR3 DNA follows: TGTGCCAGCTCACCTATGACAGGGCGGCTTTTTAGGTTTGACGAGCAGTACTTC.

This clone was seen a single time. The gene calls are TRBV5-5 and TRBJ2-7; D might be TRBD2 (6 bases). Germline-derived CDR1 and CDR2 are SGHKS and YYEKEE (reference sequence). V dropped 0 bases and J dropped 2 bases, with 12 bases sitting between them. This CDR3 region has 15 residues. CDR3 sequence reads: CASSLEGGQTYEQYF. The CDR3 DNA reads TGTGCCAGCAGCTTGGAGGGAGGACAAACCTACGAGCAGTACTTC.

The CDR3 coding sequence is TGTGCCAGCAGTTACTTTCCAGGGGACACTGAAGCTTTCTTT. It specifies CASSYFPGDTEAFF. The chain has TRBV6-5 and TRBJ1-1; TRBD1 might be the D (6 bases). Germline CDR1 and CDR2: MNHEY and SVGAGI. The CDR3 has 14 amino acids. With 1 base removed from V and 3 bases from J, the gap between germline ends came to 9 bases.

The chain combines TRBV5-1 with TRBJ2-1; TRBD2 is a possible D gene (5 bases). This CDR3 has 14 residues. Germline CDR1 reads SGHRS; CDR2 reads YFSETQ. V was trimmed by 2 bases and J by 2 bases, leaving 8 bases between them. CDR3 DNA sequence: TGCGCCAGCAGCTTATCCGGGACCTACAATGAGCAGTTCTTC. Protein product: CASSLSGTYNEQFF. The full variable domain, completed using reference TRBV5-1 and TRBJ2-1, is KAGVTQTPRYLIKTRGQQVTLSCSPISGHRSVSWYQQTPGQGLQFLFEYFSETQRNKGNFPGRFSGRQFSNSRSEMNVSTLELGDSALYLCASSLSGTYNEQFFGPGTRLTVL.

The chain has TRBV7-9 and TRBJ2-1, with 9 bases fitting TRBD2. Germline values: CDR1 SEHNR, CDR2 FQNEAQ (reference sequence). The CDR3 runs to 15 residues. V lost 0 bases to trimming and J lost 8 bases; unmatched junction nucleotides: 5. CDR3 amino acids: CASSLARTSDDEQFF. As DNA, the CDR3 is TGTGCCAGCAGCTTAGCGCGGACTAGCGATGATGAGCAGTTCTTC.

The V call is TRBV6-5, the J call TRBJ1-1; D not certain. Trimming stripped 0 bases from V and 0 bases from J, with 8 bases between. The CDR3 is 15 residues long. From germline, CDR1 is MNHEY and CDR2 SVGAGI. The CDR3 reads CASSYSWRMNTEAFF. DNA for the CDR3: TGTGCCAGCAGTTACTCGTGGCGGATGAACACTGAAGCTTTCTTT.

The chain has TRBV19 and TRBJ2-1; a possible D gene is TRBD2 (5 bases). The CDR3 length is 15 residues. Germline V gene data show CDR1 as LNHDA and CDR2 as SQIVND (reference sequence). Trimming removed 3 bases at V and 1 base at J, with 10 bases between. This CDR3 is CASSIGSASYNEQFF. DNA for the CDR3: TGTGCCAGTAGTATCGGTAGCGCGTCCTACAATGAGCAGTTCTTC.

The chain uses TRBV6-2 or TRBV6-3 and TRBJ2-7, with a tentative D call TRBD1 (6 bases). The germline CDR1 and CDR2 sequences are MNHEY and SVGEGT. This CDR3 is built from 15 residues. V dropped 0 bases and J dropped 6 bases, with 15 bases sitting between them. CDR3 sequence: CASSYSFGGSSEQYF. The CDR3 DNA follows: TGTGCCAGCAGTTACTCGTTTGGGGGCTCTAGCGAGCAGTACTTC.

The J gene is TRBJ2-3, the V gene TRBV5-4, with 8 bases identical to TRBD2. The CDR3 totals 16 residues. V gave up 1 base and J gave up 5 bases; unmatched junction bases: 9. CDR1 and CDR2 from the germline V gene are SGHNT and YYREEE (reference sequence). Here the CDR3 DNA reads TGTGCCAGCAGCTTGAGTTTCGGGGGGGCCTTAGATACGCAGTATTTT. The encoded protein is CASSLSFGGALDTQYF.

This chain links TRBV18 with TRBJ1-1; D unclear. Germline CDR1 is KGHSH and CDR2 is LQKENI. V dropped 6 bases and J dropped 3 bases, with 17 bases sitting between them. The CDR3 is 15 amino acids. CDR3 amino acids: CASSLKGSGDTEAFF. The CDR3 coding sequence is TGTGCCAGCTCGTTGAAGGGATCGGGAGACACTGAAGCTTTCTTT.

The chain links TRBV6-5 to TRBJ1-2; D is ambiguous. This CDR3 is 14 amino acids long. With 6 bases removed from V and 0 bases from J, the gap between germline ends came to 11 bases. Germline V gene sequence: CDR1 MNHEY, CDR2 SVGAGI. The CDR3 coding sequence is TGTGCCAGCAGCCGGAGCTCTCCTAACTATGGCTACACCTTC. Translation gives CASSRSSPNYGYTF.

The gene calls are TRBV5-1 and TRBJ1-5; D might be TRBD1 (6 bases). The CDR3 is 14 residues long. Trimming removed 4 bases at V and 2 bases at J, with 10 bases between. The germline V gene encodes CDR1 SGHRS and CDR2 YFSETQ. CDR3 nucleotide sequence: TGCGCCAGCAGCGTACAGGGAGGCAATCAGCCCCAGCATTTT. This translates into CASSVQGGNQPQHF.

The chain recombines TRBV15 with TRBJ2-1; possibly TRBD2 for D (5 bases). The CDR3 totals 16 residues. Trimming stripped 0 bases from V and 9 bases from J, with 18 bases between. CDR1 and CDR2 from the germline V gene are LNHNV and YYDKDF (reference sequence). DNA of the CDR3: TGTGCCACCAGCAGAGATAGTTTACCCACGGCGGGTGAGCAGTTCTTC. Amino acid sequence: CATSRDSLPTAGEQFF.

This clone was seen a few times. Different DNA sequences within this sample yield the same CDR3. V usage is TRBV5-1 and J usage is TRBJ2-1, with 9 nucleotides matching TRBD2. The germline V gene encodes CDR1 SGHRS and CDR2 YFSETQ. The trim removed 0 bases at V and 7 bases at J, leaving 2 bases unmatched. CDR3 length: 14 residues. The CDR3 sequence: CASSLVAGANEQFF. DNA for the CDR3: TGCGCCAGCAGCTTGGTAGCGGGGGCAAATGAGCAGTTCTTC. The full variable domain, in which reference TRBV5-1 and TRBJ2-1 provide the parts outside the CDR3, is KAGVTQTPRYLIKTRGQQVTLSCSPISGHRSVSWYQQTPGQGLQFLFEYFSETQRNKGNFPGRFSGRQFSNSRSEMNVSTLELGDSALYLCASSLVAGANEQFFGPGTRLTVL.

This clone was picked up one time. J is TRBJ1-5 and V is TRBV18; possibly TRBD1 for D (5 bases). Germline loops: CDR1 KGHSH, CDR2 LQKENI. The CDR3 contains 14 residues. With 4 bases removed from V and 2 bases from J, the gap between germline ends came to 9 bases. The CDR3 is CASSRGGGNQPQHF. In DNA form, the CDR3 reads TGTGCCAGCTCACGGGGAGGGGGCAATCAGCCCCAGCATTTT.

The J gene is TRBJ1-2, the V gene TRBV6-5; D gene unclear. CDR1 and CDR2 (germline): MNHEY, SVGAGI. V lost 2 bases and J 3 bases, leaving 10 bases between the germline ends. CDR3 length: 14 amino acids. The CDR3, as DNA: TGTGCCAGCAGTTACGGAGAAAGGTACTATGGCTACACCTTC. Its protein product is CASSYGERYYGYTF.

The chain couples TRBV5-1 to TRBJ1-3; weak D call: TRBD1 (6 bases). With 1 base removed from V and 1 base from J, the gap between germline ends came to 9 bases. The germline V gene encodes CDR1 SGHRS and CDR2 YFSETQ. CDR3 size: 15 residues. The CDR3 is CASSLSGESGNTIYF. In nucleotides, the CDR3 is TGCGCCAGCAGCTTGTCAGGGGAATCTGGAAACACCATATATTTT.

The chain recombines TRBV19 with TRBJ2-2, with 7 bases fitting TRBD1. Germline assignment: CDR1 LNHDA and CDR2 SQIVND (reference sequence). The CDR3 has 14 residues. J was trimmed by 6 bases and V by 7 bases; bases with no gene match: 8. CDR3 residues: CASKGRGSPGELFF. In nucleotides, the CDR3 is TGTGCCAGTAAGGGCAGGGGGTCACCCGGGGAGCTGTTTTTT.

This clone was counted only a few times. CDR3: CASSLSAGGSSGANVLTF. The CDR3, as DNA: TGTGCCAGCAGCTTATCGGCAGGGGGTAGCTCTGGGGCCAACGTCCTGACTTTC. The chain joins TRBV11-2 to TRBJ2-6; 7 nucleotides match TRBD1. The CDR3 sequence is 18 residues long. Germline V CDR1 and CDR2: SGHAT, FQNNGV. The ends lost 2 bases at V and 0 bases at J; junction bases unmatched: 7. The full variable domain, completed using reference TRBV11-2 and TRBJ2-6, is EAGVAQSPRYKIIEKRQSVAFWCNPISGHATLYWYQQILGQGPKLLIQFQNNGVVDDSQLPKDRFSAERLKGVDSTLKIQPAKLEDSAVYLCASSLSAGGSSGANVLTFGAGSRLTVL.

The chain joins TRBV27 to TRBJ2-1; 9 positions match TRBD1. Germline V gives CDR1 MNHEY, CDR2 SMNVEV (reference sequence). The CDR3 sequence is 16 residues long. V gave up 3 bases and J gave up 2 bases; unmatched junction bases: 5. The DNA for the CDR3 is TGTGCCAGCAGTTTTGGTGGGACAGGGACCTACAATGAGCAGTTCTTC. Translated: CASSFGGTGTYNEQFF.

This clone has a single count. CDR3 nucleotide sequence: TGTGCCAGCAGCGCACAGGGGGTTATCACTGAAGCTTTCTTT. This encodes CASSAQGVITEAFF. This chain connects TRBV27 to TRBJ1-1; 8 bases are a match to TRBD1. The CDR3 is 14 amino acids. Germline V gene data show CDR1 as MNHEY and CDR2 as SMNVEV (reference sequence). The junction had 7 bases not matched to a gene; V was cut back by 6 bases and J by 4 bases.

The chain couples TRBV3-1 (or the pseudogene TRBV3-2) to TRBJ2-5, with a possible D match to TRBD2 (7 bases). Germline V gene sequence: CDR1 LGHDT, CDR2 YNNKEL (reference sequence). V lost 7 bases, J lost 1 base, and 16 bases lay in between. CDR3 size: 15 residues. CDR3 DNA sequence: TGTGCCAGCATCTTGAGGGGGGGCCTCCAAGAGACCCAGTACTTC. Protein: CASILRGGLQETQYF.